A single sample is the source of the 32 T cell receptor beta chains below, sequenced in a study of blood T cell repertoires in COVID-19. Using immunoSEQ multiplex PCR, the repertoire was profiled, and TCRdb retains in-frame clones only, with some absent. The data contain about 230,000 clones, approximately 83% of them seen just once; the ten biggest clones take up approximately 4%. What was sequenced was peripheral blood. The origin of the receptors is a man aged 50-59 years with active or convalescent COVID-19.

This rearrangement joins TRBV10-3 to TRBJ1-2, with a possible D match to TRBD1 (6 bases). Germline assignment: CDR1 ENHRY and CDR2 SYGVKD. The CDR3 loop spans 13 amino acids. Trimming pared 6 bases from V and 2 bases from J, leaving 10 bases between. Here the CDR3 reads CAISTDRNYGYTF. The CDR3 DNA follows: TGTGCCATCAGCACCGACAGGAACTATGGCTACACCTTC.

The CDR3 spells CASGRDTFGYGYTF. The CDR3 region has the DNA TGTGCCAGCGGCCGAGACACGTTCGGCTATGGCTACACCTTC. The chain couples TRBV6-5 to TRBJ1-2; D is undetermined. The V and J ends lost 8 bases and 4 bases respectively, with 17 bases between them. The germline CDR1 and CDR2 sequences are MNHEY and SVGAGI. The CDR3 spans 14 residues.

This chain joins TRBV6-5 and TRBJ1-1; D call uncertain. V shed 11 bases and J shed 6 bases, with 19 bases lying between them. This CDR3 region has 13 residues. The germline V gene has CDR1 MNHEY and CDR2 SVGAGI. The CDR3 nucleotides are TGTGCCTGTACGAATGACAAGGACTCTGAAGCTTTCTTT. Translation: CACTNDKDSEAFF.

V gene TRBV25-1 combines with J gene TRBJ1-2, with no clear D. CDR1 and CDR2 from the germline V gene are MGHDK and SYGVNS. The V gene lost 3 bases and the J gene lost 7 bases, with 12 bases spanning the gap. The CDR3 length is 13 residues. This CDR3 is CASSDLRAGGYTF. The CDR3 DNA is TGTGCCAGCAGTGACCTAAGGGCGGGTGGCTACACCTTC.

The chain joins TRBV5-8 to TRBJ1-2, with 7 positions matching TRBD1. The CDR3 has 13 amino acids. The ends lost 3 bases at V and 4 bases at J; junction bases unmatched: 3. Germline V gene sequence: CDR1 SGHTS, CDR2 YDEGEE. The CDR3: CASSSGTAYGYTF. The CDR3 DNA is TGTGCCAGCAGCTCCGGGACAGCCTATGGCTACACCTTC. The full variable domain, its missing parts supplied by reference TRBV5-8 and TRBJ1-2, is EAGVTQSPTHLIKTRGQQATLRCSPISGHTSVYWYQQALGLGLQFLLWYDEGEERNRGNFPPRFSGRQFPNYSSELNVNALELEDSALYLCASSSGTAYGYTFGSGTRLTVV.

This clone was seen a single time. The V and J genes are TRBV2 and TRBJ1-4, with 7 nucleotides matching TRBD1. The CDR3 is 17 residues long. The germline V gene encodes CDR1 SNHLY and CDR2 FYNNEI. Germline trimming cut 6 bases from V and 0 bases from J; bases unmatched to any gene: 10. The CDR3 sequence is CASSLTGQVSTNEKLFF. DNA of the CDR3: TGTGCCAGCAGCTTGACAGGGCAAGTCTCAACTAATGAAAAACTGTTTTTT.

The table lists this clone with a count of one. The same CDR3 also results from other DNA sequences found in this sample. The chain joins TRBV9 to TRBJ1-6; tentative D call: TRBD1 (6 bases). The germline V gene has CDR1 SGDLS and CDR2 YYNGEE. The germline V and J ends were trimmed by 0 bases and 6 bases, with 10 bases remaining between them. This CDR3 has 15 amino acids. The CDR3 protein is CASSVGPGANSPLHF. CDR3 coding DNA: TGTGCCAGCAGCGTAGGTCCAGGGGCTAATTCACCCCTCCACTTT.

The chain uses TRBV7-6 and TRBJ1-6; 10 nucleotides line up with TRBD1. This CDR3 has 16 amino acids. V was pared by 4 bases and J by 7 bases, with 7 bases of the junction left unmatched. The germline CDR1 and CDR2 sequences are SGHVS and FNYEAQ. The CDR3 nucleotides are TGTGCCAGCAGCTCGCCGGGGACAGGGGAAAATTCACCCCTCCACTTT. Protein product: CASSSPGTGENSPLHF.

The V gene is TRBV7-2, the J gene TRBJ2-7; a weak D match, TRBD2 (6 bases). With 4 bases removed from V and 13 bases from J, the gap between germline ends came to 17 bases. CDR3 size: 12 residues. Per germline, CDR1 SGHTA and CDR2 FQGNSA. The CDR3 DNA sequence: TGTGCCAGCAGCTCCGGTAGCGGACCGCGCTACTTC. Its translation is CASSSGSGPRYF.

The chain links TRBV21-1 to TRBJ2-1; the DNA was not used to check the table's D call, TRBD1. TRBV21-1 is termed a pseudogene. The CDR3 extends over 17 amino acids. This CDR3 reads CASSKGRDRASYNEQFF. CDR3 DNA: TGTGCCAGCAGCAAAGGGCGGGACAGGGCCAGTTACAATGAGCAGTTCTTC.

V is TRBV30 and J is TRBJ1-2, with 7 bases identical to TRBD1. CDR1 and CDR2 (germline): GTSNPN, SVGIG (reference sequence). V trimming: 0 bases; J trimming: 4 bases; junction bases outside the gene matches: 5. This CDR3 region has 14 residues. The CDR3 DNA reads TGTGCCTGGAGTGTAGTAGGGGGCGCCTATGGCTACACCTTC. Amino acid sequence: CAWSVVGGAYGYTF.

J is TRBJ1-1 and V is TRBV7-6; D is ambiguous. The V gene lost 1 base and the J gene lost 1 base, with 10 bases spanning the gap. The V gene's germline CDR1 is SGHVS and CDR2 FNYEAQ. This CDR3 is 15 amino acids long. DNA for the CDR3: TGTGCCAGCAGCTTAGACCCAGGCAGGAACACTGAAGCTTTCTTT. It is translated as CASSLDPGRNTEAFF.

The rearrangement joins TRBV11-2 to TRBJ2-7; 7 bases line up with TRBD1. Trimming removed 1 base from V and 0 bases from J; junction bases left unmatched: 6. This CDR3 comprises 16 residues. CDR1 SGHAT and CDR2 FQNNGV come from the germline V gene. The CDR3, as DNA: TGTGCCAGCAGCTTAGTCGGACAGGTCCGCTCCTACGAGCAGTACTTC. As protein: CASSLVGQVRSYEQYF.

The gene calls are TRBV7-2 and TRBJ1-5; 7 bases line up with TRBD1. Germline assignment: CDR1 SGHTA and CDR2 FQGNSA. J gave up 5 bases and V 5 bases, and 3 bases lay outside the gene matches. There are 13 residues in the CDR3. The DNA for the CDR3 is TGTGCCAGCAGCGAGCAGGGGGATCAGCCCCAGCATTTT. Its translation is CASSEQGDQPQHF.

The chain recombines TRBV7-2 with TRBJ1-5; D might be TRBD1 (5 bases). The CDR3 is made up of 16 amino acids. V was trimmed by 2 bases and J by 0 bases, leaving 11 bases between them. Per germline, CDR1 SGHTA and CDR2 FQGNSA. The CDR3 protein is CASSLLGGYSNQPQHF. The CDR3 DNA sequence: TGTGCCAGCAGCTTACTCGGGGGGTATAGCAATCAGCCCCAGCATTTT.

V is TRBV5-5 and J is TRBJ2-2; 7 bases are a match to TRBD1. Germline CDR1 and CDR2: SGHKS and YYEKEE (reference sequence). V shed 0 bases and J 0 bases; nucleotides not matched to a gene: 5. This CDR3 comprises 17 residues. The CDR3 sequence is CASSLGQGGTNTGELFF. The CDR3 coding sequence is TGTGCCAGCAGCTTGGGTCAAGGGGGCACGAACACCGGGGAGCTGTTTTTT.

V usage is TRBV10-3 and J usage is TRBJ1-2; 8 bases align to TRBD1. The germline CDR1 and CDR2 sequences are ENHRY and SYGVKD. The CDR3 runs 14 residues. With 4 bases clipped from V and 8 bases from J, the junction kept 9 bases outside the gene matches. The CDR3 loop is CAISVGRTGSGYTF. DNA for the CDR3: TGTGCCATCAGTGTGGGAAGGACAGGGAGCGGCTACACCTTC.

The chain combines TRBV7-3 with TRBJ2-3; TRBD2 matches at 7 bases. Trimming cost V 3 bases and J 3 bases; bases outside gene matches: 3. Germline V gene lookup returns CDR1 SGHTA and CDR2 FQGTGA. The CDR3 runs to 14 residues. CDR3 DNA sequence: TGTGCCAGCAGCTTGTGGGGAGGGACAGATACGCAGTATTTT. It codes for CASSLWGGTDTQYF.

The chain couples TRBV4-3 to TRBJ2-3; TRBD2 agrees at 12 bases. This CDR3 has 17 amino acids. The trim removed 1 base at V and 4 bases at J, leaving 6 bases unmatched. Germline V gene data show CDR1 as LGHNA and CDR2 as YSLEER. This CDR3 is CASSQAGASGGADTQYF. CDR3 coding DNA: TGCGCCAGCAGCCAAGCCGGGGCTAGCGGGGGGGCAGATACGCAGTATTTT.

This clone was counted a few times. The V call is TRBV9, the J call TRBJ1-1; D is unresolved. Between the trimmed V and J ends, which lost 0 bases and 5 bases, there was a span of 8 bases. Germline CDR1 is SGDLS and CDR2 is YYNGEE. This CDR3 is 13 amino acids long. The CDR3 reads CASSVGTSTEAFF. The CDR3 DNA follows: TGTGCCAGCAGCGTAGGGACTTCTACTGAAGCTTTCTTT. Full variable domain (rest looked up from reference TRBV9 and TRBJ1-1): DSGVTQTPKHLITATGQRVTLRCSPRSGDLSVYWYQQSLDQGLQFLIQYYNGEERAKGNILERFSAQQFPDLHSELNLSSLELGDSALYFCASSVGTSTEAFFGQGTRLTVV.

J is TRBJ2-5 and V is TRBV18, with a weak D call TRBD2 (6 bases). This CDR3 comprises 13 residues. Germline CDR1 reads KGHSH; CDR2 reads LQKENI. The V end was cut by 3 bases, the J end by 2 bases, with 7 bases between. The CDR3 protein is CASSPGRQETQYF. Here the CDR3 DNA reads TGTGCCAGCTCACCTGGGAGGCAAGAGACCCAGTACTTC. Variable domain in full (rest from reference TRBV18 and TRBJ2-5): NAGVMQNPRHLVRRRGQEARLRCSPMKGHSHVYWYRQLPEEGLKFMVYLQKENIIDESGMPKERFSAEFPKEGPSILRIQQVVRGDSAAYFCASSPGRQETQYFGPGTRLLVL.

The J gene is TRBJ2-1, the V gene TRBV4-1, with D unresolved. This CDR3 is 14 amino acids long. V gave up 0 bases and J gave up 6 bases, with 9 bases separating them. The germline V gene encodes CDR1 MGHRA and CDR2 YSYEKL. The CDR3 protein is CASSQDSLVNEQFF. The CDR3 nucleotides read TGCGCCAGCAGCCAAGATTCCCTAGTCAATGAGCAGTTCTTC.

The chain couples TRBV6-5 to TRBJ2-5, with a possible D match to TRBD1 (6 bases). Trimming removed 6 bases at V and 7 bases at J, with 15 bases between. CDR1 is MNHEY, CDR2 SVGAGI, per germline. The CDR3 contains 13 residues. DNA of the CDR3: TGTGCCAGCAGCTCAGGGGTAGAGGCGACCCAGTACTTC. Its translation is CASSSGVEATQYF.

The chain carries TRBV10-3 and TRBJ1-2; TRBD1 matches at 10 bases. This CDR3 has 13 residues. V shed 5 bases, J shed 8 bases, and the junction held 5 bases outside the gene matches. The germline CDR1 and CDR2 sequences are ENHRY and SYGVKD. The CDR3 DNA follows: TGTGCCATCAGTCCCGGGACAGGGGACGGCTACACCTTC. It encodes CAISPGTGDGYTF.

J is TRBJ2-7 and V is TRBV6-2 or TRBV6-3, with TRBD2 as a possible D gene (5 bases). CDR3 length: 13 residues. Trimming took off 0 bases at V and 5 bases at J, with 8 bases between the two ends. Germline assignment: CDR1 MNHEY and CDR2 SVGEGT. The CDR3 loop is CASSYSRGNEQYF. DNA of the CDR3: TGTGCCAGCAGTTACTCGCGAGGGAACGAGCAGTACTTC.

This rearrangement joins TRBV5-1 to TRBJ1-1; D is perhaps TRBD1 (5 bases). V lost 0 bases and J 8 bases, leaving 11 bases between the germline ends. The CDR3 length is 13 residues. In germline, CDR1 is SGHRS, CDR2 YFSETQ. CDR3 protein: CASSLGQRIEAFF. The CDR3 DNA is TGCGCCAGCAGCTTGGGACAGCGAATAGAAGCTTTCTTT.

The V gene is TRBV29-1, the J gene TRBJ2-1, with 7 positions matching TRBD1. The ends lost 6 bases at V and 0 bases at J; junction bases unmatched: 8. CDR1 SQVTM and CDR2 ANQGSEA come from the germline V gene. This CDR3 contains 15 residues. For the CDR3, the DNA is TGCAGCGTCTCACAGGGGATCTACTCCTACAATGAGCAGTTCTTC. Protein product: CSVSQGIYSYNEQFF.

V and J are TRBV19 and TRBJ2-1; D remains ambiguous. V was cut by 3 bases and J by 5 bases, with 14 bases left in between. CDR3 length: 15 residues. CDR1 and CDR2 from the germline V gene are LNHDA and SQIVND (reference sequence). CDR3 in amino acids: CASSIETLPNNEQFF. The DNA for the CDR3 is TGTGCCAGTAGTATCGAGACATTACCGAACAATGAGCAGTTCTTC.

This rearrangement joins TRBV5-6 to TRBJ2-3, with TRBD1 matching over 9 bases. CDR3 length: 15 amino acids. V dropped 4 bases and J dropped 2; count of bases not matched to a gene: 5. From germline, CDR1 is SGHDT and CDR2 YYEEEE. CDR3 region: CASSPGTGNTDTQYF. For the CDR3, the DNA is TGTGCCAGCAGCCCCGGGACAGGGAACACAGATACGCAGTATTTT.

V usage is TRBV19 and J usage is TRBJ2-2, with D perhaps TRBD2 (6 bases). The germline V gene has CDR1 LNHDA and CDR2 SQIVND (reference sequence). The CDR3 has 16 residues. Trimming cost V 2 bases and J 2 bases, with 12 bases left between them. The CDR3 DNA sequence: TGTGCCAGTAGTATATACGGGGGTACCAACACCGGGGAGCTGTTTTTT. Translating it yields CASSIYGGTNTGELFF. Supplemented by reference TRBV19 and TRBJ2-2, the full variable domain reads DGGITQSPKYLFRKEGQNVTLSCEQNLNHDAMYWYRQDPGQGLRLIYYSQIVNDFQKGDIAEGYSVSREKKESFPLTVTSAQKNPTAFYLCASSIYGGTNTGELFFGEGSRLTVL.

Only a few counts were recorded for this clone. J is TRBJ2-7 and V is TRBV28, with 9 bases that match TRBD1. The J segment lost 2 bases and the V segment lost 8 bases, leaving 16 bases of the junction unmatched. Germline V gives CDR1 MDHEN, CDR2 SYDVKM. The CDR3 is 17 residues long. The CDR3, as DNA: TGTGCCAGCCCCCCCGCCGGACAGGGGTTTTCCCCCTACGAGCAGTACTTC. Protein: CASPPAGQGFSPYEQYF.

The chain joins TRBV7-2 to TRBJ2-1, with 10 bases matching TRBD2. Germline CDR1 is SGHTA and CDR2 is FQGNSA. CDR3 length: 16 amino acids. J was trimmed by 5 bases and V by 5 bases; bases with no gene match: 9. This CDR3 is CASSPLSGGGNNEQFF. The CDR3 bases are TGTGCCAGCAGCCCCCTGAGCGGGGGGGGGAACAATGAGCAGTTCTTC.